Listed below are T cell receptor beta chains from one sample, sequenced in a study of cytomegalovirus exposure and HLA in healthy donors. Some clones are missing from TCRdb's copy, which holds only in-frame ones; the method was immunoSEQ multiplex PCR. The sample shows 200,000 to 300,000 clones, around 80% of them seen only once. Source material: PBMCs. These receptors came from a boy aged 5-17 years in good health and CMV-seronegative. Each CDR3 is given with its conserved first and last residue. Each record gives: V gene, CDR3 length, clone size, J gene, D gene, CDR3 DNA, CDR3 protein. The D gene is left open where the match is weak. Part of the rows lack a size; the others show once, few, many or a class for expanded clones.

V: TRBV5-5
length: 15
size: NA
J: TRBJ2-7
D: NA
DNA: TGTGCCAGCAGACGTGGACCCGCCGACTACTACGAGCAGTACTTC
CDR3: CASRRGPADYYEQYF

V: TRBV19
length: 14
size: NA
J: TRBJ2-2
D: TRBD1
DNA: TGTGCCAGCTCCGGGACAGGGAACACCGGGGAGCTGTTTTTT
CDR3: CASSGTGNTGELFF

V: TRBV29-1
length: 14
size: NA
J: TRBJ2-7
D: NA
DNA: TGCAGCGCCTCAAGCGGGACAGGCGGCCGCGAGCAGTACTTC
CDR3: CSASSGTGGREQYF

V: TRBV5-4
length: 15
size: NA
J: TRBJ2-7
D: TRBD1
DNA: TGTGCCAGCAGCCTCAGGGGGCGCGGGACCTACGAGCAGTACTTC
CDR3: CASSLRGRGTYEQYF

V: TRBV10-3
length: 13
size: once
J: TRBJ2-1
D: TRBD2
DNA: TGTGCCACCGCCGGGACTAGCTCCAGTGAGCAGTTCTTC
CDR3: CATAGTSSSEQFF

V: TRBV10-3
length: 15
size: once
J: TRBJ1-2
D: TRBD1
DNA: TGTGCCATCAGTGAGTCGACCAGGGGGCTTGATGGCTACACCTTC
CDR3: CAISESTRGLDGYTF

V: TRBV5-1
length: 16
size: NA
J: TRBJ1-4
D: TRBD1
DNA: TGCGCCAGCAGGACCGCCCAGGGGGCGGTAGGGGAAAAACTGTTTTTT
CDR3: CASRTAQGAVGEKLFF

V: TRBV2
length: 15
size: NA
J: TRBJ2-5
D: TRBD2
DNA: TGTGCCAGCAGTGGGCTAGCGGGACCCAAAGAGACCCAGTACTTC
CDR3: CASSGLAGPKETQYF

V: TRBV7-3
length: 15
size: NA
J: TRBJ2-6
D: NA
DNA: TGTGCCAGCAGCTTAACCTCCTCTGGGGCCAACGTCCTGACTTTC
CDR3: CASSLTSSGANVLTF

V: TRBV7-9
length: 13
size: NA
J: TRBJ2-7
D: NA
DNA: TGTGCCAGCAGCCCCTCCGGCTCCTACGAGCAGTACTTC
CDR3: CASSPSGSYEQYF

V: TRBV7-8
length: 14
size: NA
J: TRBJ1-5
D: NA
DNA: TGTGCCAGCAGTCGGGATCTGGGCAATCAGCCCCAGCATTTT
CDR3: CASSRDLGNQPQHF

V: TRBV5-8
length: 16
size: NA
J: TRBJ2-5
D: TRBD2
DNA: TGTGCCAGCAGCTTGGGACTAGCGGGTATCCAAGAGACCCAGTACTTC
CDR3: CASSLGLAGIQETQYF

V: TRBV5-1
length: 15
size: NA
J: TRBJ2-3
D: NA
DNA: TGCGCCAGCAGCTCACAGGGTGGAAGCACAGATACGCAGTATTTT
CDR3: CASSSQGGSTDTQYF

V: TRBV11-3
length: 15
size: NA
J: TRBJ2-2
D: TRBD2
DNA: TGTGCCAGCAGCACGCCGGGACTAGCTCACGGGGAGCTGTTTTTT
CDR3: CASSTPGLAHGELFF

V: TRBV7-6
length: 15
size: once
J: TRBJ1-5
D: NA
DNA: TGTGCCAGCAGCCGAGATAGCAGGGCCAATCAGCCCCAGCATTTT
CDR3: CASSRDSRANQPQHF

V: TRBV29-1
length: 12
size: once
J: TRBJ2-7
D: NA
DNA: TGCAGCTCCCGGGACGGGCGCGGGAAGCAGTACTTC
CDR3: CSSRDGRGKQYF

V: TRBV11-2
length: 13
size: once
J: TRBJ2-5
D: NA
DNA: TGTGCCAGCACCCCTTTAGCGTTCGAGACCCAGTACTTC
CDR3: CASTPLAFETQYF

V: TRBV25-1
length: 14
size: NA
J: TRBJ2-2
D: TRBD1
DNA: TGTGCCAGCACCGGGACAGAGAACACCGGGGAGCTGTTTTTT
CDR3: CASTGTENTGELFF

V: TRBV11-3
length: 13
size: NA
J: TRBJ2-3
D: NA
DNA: TGTGCCAGCAGCGCCCGATCAGGGGCAGTTCGGTATTTT
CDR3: CASSARSGAVRYF

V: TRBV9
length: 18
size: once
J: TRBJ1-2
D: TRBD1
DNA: TGTGCCAGCAGCGTACCATCCCCGGGACAGGGGAACGACTATGGCTACACCTTC
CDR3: CASSVPSPGQGNDYGYTF

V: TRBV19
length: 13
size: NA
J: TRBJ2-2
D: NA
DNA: TGTGCCAGTAGACAGGGAATGAACGGGGAGCTGTTTTTT
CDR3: CASRQGMNGELFF

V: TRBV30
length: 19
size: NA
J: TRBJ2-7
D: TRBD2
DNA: TGTGCCTGGAGTCCCGGCCTGACTAGCGGGACCCTCAGCTCCTACGAGCAGTACTTC
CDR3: CAWSPGLTSGTLSSYEQYF

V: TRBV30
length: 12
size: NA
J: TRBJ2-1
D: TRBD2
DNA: TGTGCTATAGACGGGAGGGCCGGTGAGCAGTTCTTC
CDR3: CAIDGRAGEQFF

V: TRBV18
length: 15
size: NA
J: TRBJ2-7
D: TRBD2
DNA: TGTGCCAGCTCACCAAGAGGCGGGAGTTCCTACGAGCAGTACTTC
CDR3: CASSPRGGSSYEQYF

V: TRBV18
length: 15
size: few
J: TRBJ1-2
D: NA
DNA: TGTGCCAGCTCTCAGACTAAGACTTCTAACTATGGCTACACCTTC
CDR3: CASSQTKTSNYGYTF

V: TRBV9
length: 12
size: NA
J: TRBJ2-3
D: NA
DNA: TGTGCCAGCAGCTTACTCGCAGATACGCAGTATTTT
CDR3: CASSLLADTQYF

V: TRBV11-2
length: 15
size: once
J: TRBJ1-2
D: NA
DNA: TGTGCCAGCAGCTTAGCCGGACACTCTAACTATGGCTACACCTTC
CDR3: CASSLAGHSNYGYTF

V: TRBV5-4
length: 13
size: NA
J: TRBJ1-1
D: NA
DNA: TGTGCCAGCAGCTTGTCGAGGAACACTGAAGCTTTCTTT
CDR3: CASSLSRNTEAFF

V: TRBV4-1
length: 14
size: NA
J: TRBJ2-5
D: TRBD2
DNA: TGCGCCAGCAGTCTGACTAGCGGATTTGGGACCCAGTACTTC
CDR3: CASSLTSGFGTQYF

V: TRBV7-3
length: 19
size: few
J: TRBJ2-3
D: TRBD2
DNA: TGTGCCAGCAGCTTAACGGCTAGCGGTTATAAAAAGGGCACAGATACGCAGTATTTT
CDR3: CASSLTASGYKKGTDTQYF

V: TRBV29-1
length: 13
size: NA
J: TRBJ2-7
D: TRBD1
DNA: TGCAGCGTGGGGCGGGACAGGGGCTTCGAGCAGTACTTC
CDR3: CSVGRDRGFEQYF

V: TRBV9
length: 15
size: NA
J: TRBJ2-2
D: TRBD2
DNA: TGTGCCAGCGGTACCGGGACTAGCGTTACCGGGGAGCTGTTTTTT
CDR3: CASGTGTSVTGELFF

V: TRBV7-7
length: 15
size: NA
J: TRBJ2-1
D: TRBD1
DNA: TGTGCTAGCAGCCCAAGGGACAGGAGAGACAATGAGCAGTTCTTC
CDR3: CASSPRDRRDNEQFF

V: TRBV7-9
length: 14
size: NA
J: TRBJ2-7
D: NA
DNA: TGTGCCAGCAGCTCGGCGGGGAGCTCCTACGAGCAGTACTTC
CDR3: CASSSAGSSYEQYF

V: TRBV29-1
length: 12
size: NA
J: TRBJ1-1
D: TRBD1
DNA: TGCAGCGTGACAGGGTTAGGGACTGAAGCTTTCTTT
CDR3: CSVTGLGTEAFF

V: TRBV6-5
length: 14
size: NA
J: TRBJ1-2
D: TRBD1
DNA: TGTGCCAGCAGTTCCCCGTGGCAGGGGGGCGGCTACACCTTC
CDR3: CASSSPWQGGGYTF

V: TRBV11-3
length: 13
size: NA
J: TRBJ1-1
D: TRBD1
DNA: TGTGCCAGCAGCTTGGACAGGGGCACTGAAGCTTTCTTT
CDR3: CASSLDRGTEAFF

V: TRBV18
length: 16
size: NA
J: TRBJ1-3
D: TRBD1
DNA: TGTGCCAGCAGCTCGACAGGGGAATACTCTGGAAACACCATATATTTT
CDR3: CASSSTGEYSGNTIYF

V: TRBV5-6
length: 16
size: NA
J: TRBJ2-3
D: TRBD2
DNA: TGTGCCAGCAGCTTGCAGACTAGCGGGAGCACAGATACGCAGTATTTT
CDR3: CASSLQTSGSTDTQYF

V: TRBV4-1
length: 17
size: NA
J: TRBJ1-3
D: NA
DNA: TGCGCCAGCAGCCGAAAGACGGAGGGAGCCTCTGGAAACACCATATATTTT
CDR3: CASSRKTEGASGNTIYF

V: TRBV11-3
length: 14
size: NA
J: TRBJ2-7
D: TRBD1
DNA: TGTGCCAGCAGCTCCGGGACAGATAGGTCCGAGCAGTACTTC
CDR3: CASSSGTDRSEQYF

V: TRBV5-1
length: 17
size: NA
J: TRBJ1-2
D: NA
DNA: TGCGCCAGCAGCCGCACGCCCCCTACGGGCAGGGACTATGGCTACACCTTC
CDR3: CASSRTPPTGRDYGYTF

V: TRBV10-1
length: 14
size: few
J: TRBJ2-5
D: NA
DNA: TGCGCCAGCAGTGAGCGGCAGGGCCAAGAGACCCAGTACTTC
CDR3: CASSERQGQETQYF

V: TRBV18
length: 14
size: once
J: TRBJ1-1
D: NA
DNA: TGTGCCAGCTCACCCGCGACAGAGAACACTGAAGCTTTCTTT
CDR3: CASSPATENTEAFF

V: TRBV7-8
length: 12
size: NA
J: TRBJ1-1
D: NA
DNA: TGTGCCAGCAGCTTAGTGTCGGCTGAAGCTTTCTTT
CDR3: CASSLVSAEAFF

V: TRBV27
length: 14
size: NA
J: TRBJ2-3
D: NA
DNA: TGTGCCAGCAGTTTTAGTGAGGGGGCAGATACGCAGTATTTT
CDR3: CASSFSEGADTQYF

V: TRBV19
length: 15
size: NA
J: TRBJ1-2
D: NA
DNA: TGTGCCAGTATGACTATCGGGGGGCGCGGCTATGGCTACACCTTC
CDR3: CASMTIGGRGYGYTF

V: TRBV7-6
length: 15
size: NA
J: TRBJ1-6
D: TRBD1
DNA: TGTGCCAGCAGCTTAGAATCCCACAGGGGTTCACCCCTCCACTTT
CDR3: CASSLESHRGSPLHF